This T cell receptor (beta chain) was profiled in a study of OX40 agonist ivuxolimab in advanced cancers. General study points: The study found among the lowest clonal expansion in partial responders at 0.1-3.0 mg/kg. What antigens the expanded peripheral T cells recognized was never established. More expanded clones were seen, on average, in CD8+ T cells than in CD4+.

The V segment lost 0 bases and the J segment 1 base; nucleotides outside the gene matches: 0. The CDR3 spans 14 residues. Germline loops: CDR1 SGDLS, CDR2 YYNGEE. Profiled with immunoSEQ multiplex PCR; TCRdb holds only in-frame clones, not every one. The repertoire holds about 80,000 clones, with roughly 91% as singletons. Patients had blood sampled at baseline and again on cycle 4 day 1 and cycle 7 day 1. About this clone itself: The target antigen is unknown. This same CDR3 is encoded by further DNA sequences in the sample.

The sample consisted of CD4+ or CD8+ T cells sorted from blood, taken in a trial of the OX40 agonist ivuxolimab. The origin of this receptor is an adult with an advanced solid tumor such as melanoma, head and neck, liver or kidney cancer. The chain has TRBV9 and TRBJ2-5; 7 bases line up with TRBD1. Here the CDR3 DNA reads TGTGCCAGCAGCGTAGGACAGGGCCAAGAGACCCAGTACTTC. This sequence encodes CASSVGQGQETQYF.